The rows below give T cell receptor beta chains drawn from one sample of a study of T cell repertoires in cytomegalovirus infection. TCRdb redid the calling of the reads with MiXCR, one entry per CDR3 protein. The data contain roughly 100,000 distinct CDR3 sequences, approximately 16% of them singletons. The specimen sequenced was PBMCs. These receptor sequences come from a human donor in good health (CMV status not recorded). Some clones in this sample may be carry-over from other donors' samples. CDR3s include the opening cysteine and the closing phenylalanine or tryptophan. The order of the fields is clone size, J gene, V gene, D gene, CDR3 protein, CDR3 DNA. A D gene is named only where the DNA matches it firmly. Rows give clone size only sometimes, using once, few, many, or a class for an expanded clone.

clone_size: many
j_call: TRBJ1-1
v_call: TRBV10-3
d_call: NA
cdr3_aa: CAIRRAGTEAFF
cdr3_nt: TGTGCCATCAGGAGGGCGGGCACTGAAGCTTTCTTT

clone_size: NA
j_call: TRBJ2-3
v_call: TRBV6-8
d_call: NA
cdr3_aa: CASSYERRCGGTDTQYF
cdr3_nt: TGTGCCAGCAGTTACGAAAGACGGTGCGGGGGCACAGATACGCAGTATTTT

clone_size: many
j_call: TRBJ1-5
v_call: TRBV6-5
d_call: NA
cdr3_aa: CASTPSLNQPQHF
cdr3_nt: TGTGCCAGCACACCCTCGTTGAATCAGCCCCAGCATTTT

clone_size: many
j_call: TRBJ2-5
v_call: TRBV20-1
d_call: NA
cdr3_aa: CSARDPSHQTQYF
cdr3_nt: TGCAGTGCTAGAGACCCGTCCCATCAGACCCAGTACTTC

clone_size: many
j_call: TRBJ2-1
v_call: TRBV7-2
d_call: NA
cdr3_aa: CASRVMGGHEQFF
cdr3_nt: TGTGCCAGCAGGGTTATGGGGGGCCATGAGCAGTTCTTC

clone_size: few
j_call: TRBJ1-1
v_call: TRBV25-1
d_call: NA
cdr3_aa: CASSEEPSAFF
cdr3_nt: TGTGCCAGCAGTGAAGAGCCTAGCGCTTTCTTT

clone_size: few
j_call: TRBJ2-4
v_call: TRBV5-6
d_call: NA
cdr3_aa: CASSLGRAKNIQYF
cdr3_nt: TGTGCCAGCAGCTTGGGACGAGCCAAAAACATTCAGTACTTC

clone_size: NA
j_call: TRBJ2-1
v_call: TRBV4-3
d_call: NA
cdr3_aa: CASSLETSDNEQFF
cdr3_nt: TGCGCCAGCAGCCTGGAGACCAGCGACAATGAGCAGTTCTTC

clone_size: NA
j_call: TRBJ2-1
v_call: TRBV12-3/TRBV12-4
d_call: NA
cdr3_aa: CASSLGGVKQFF
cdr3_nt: TGTGCCAGCAGTTTAGGAGGGGTTAAGCAGTTCTTC

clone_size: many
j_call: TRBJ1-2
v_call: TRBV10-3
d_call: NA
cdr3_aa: CAISESKTEGGYTF
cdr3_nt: TGTGCCATCAGTGAGTCTAAAACCGAGGGCGGCTACACCTTC

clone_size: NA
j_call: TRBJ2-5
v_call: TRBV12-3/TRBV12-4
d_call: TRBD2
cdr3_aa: CASSPGAGGGETQYF
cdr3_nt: TGTGCCAGCAGCCCCGGAGCGGGGGGCGGAGAGACCCAGTACTTC

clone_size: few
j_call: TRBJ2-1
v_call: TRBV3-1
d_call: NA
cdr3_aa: CASSQDGQYNEQFF
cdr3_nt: TGTGCCAGCAGCCAAGATGGCCAGTACAATGAGCAGTTCTTC

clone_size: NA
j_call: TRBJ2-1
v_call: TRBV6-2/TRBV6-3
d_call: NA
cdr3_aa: CASRRTGTRSNEQFF
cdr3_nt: TGTGCCAGCAGGAGAACCGGGACCCGGAGCAATGAGCAGTTCTTC

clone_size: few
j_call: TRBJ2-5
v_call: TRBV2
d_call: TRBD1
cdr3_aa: CASSVRQGAMGETQYF
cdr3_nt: TGTGCCAGCAGCGTACGACAGGGGGCTATGGGAGAGACCCAGTACTTC

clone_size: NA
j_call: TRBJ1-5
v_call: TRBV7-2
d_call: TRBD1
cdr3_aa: CATSREGAKQPQHF
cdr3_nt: TGTGCCACCAGCCGGGAGGGGGCGAAACAGCCCCAGCATTTT

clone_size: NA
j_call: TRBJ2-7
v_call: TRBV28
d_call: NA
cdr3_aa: CASSLPDYEQYF
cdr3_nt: TGTGCCAGCAGTTTGCCAGACTACGAGCAGTACTTC

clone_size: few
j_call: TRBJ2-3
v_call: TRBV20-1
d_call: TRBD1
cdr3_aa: CSAWDRAAEDTQYF
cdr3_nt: TGCAGTGCTTGGGACAGGGCGGCTGAGGATACGCAGTATTTT

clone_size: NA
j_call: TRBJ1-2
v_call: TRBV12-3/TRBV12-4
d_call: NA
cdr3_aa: CASSLGGSTGYTF
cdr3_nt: TGTGCCAGCAGTTTAGGTGGAAGCACCGGCTACACCTTC

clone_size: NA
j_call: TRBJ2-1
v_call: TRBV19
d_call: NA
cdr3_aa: CALGRISSNEQFF
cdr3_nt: TGTGCCCTTGGACGGATCTCCAGCAATGAGCAGTTCTTC

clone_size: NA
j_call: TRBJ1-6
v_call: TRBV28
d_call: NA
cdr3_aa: CDSSLAAVNSPRHF
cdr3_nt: TGTGACAGCAGTTTAGCGGCCGTAAATTCACCCCGCCACTTT

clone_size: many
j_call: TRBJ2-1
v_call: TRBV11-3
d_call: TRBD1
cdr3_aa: CASSLRQGNNNEQFF
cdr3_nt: TGTGCCAGCAGCTTAAGACAGGGGAATAACAATGAGCAGTTCTTC

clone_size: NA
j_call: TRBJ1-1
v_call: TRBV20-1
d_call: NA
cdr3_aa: CSARRMGGAGGDTEAFF
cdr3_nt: TGCAGTGCCCGAAGGATGGGAGGGGCAGGCGGGGACACTGAAGCTTTCTTT

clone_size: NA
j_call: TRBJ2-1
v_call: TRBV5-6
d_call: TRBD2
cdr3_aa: CASSYLGLAGAGGEQFF
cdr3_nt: TGTGCCAGCAGCTACCTAGGACTAGCGGGGGCCGGGGGTGAGCAGTTCTTC

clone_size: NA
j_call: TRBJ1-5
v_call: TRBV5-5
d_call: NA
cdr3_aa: CASSLAPAGQPQHF
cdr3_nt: TGTGCCAGCAGCTTGGCGCCGGCGGGTCAGCCCCAGCATTTT

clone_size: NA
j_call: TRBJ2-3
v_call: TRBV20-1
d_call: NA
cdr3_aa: CSASEIGPFTDTQYF
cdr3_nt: TGCAGTGCTAGTGAAATCGGACCCTTCACAGATACGCAGTATTTT

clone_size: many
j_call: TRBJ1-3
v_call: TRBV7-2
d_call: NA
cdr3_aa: CASSYPSLSGNTIYF
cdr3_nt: TGTGCCAGCAGCTATCCCAGCCTCTCTGGAAACACCATATATTTT

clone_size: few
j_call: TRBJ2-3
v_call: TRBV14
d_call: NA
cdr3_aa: CASSQLGAGTDTQYF
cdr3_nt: TGTGCCAGCAGCCAACTGGGGGCCGGGACAGATACGCAGTATTTT

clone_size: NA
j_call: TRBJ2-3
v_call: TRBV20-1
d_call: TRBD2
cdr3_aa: CSARLAERSTDTQYF
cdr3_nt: TGCAGTGCCAGACTAGCGGAAAGGAGCACAGATACGCAGTATTTT

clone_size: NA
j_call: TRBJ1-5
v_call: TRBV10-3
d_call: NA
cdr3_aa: CAISDTGLASNQPQHF
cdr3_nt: TGTGCCATCAGTGATACAGGGTTAGCCTCAAATCAGCCCCAGCATTTT

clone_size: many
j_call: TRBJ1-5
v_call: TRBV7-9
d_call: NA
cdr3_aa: CASSLEQGSQPQHF
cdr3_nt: TGTGCCAGCAGCTTAGAGCAGGGCTCTCAGCCCCAGCATTTT

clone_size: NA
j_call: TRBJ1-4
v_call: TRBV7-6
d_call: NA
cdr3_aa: CASSLVVGEKPFF
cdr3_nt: TGTGCTAGCAGCTTGGTGGTTGGGGAAAAACCGTTTTTT

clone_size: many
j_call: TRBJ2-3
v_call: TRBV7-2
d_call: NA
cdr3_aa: CASSLDRFSDTQYF
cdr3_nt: TGTGCCAGCAGCTTAGACAGATTTTCCGATACGCAGTATTTT

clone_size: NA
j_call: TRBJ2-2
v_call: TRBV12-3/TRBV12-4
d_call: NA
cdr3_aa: CASSLKSGPTGELFF
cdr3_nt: TGTGCCAGCAGTTTGAAGTCAGGGCCCACCGGGGAGCTGTTTTTT

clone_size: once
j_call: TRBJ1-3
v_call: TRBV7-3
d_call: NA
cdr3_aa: CASSLDNHSGNTIYF
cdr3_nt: TGTGCCAGCAGCCTTGACAACCACTCTGGAAACACCATATATTTT

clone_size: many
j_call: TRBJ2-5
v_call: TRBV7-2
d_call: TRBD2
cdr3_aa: CASSPMREGETQYF
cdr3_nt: TGTGCCAGCAGCCCCATGAGGGAGGGAGAGACCCAGTACTTC

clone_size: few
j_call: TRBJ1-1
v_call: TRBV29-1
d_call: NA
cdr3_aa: CSARRINTEAFF
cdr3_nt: TGCAGCGCCAGACGGATAAACACTGAAGCTTTCTTT

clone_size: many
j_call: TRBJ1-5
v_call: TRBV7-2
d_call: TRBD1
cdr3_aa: CASSLRGLDNQPQHF
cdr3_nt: TGTGCCAGCAGCTTGAGGGGGCTTGACAATCAGCCCCAGCATTTT

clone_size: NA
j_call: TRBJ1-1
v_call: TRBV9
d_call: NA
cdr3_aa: CASSPEGYTEAFF
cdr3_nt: TGTGCCAGCAGCCCGGAGGGGTACACTGAAGCTTTCTTT

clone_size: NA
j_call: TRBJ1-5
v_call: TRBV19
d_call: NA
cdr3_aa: CASSMGVSNQPQHF
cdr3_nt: TGTGCCAGTAGTATGGGTGTTAGCAATCAGCCCCAGCATTTT

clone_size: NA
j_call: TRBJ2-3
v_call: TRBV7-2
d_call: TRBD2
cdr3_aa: CASSLGLVLSDTQYF
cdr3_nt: TGTGCCAGCAGCTTGGGACTAGTGTTGTCAGATACGCAGTATTTT

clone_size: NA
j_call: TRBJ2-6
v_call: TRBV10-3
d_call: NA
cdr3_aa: CAISESGATDSGANVLTF
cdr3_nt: TGTGCCATCAGTGAGTCGGGGGCGACTGACTCTGGGGCCAACGTCCTGACTTTC

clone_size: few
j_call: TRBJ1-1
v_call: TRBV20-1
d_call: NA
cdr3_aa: CSALTGTDTEAFF
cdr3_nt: TGCAGTGCTCTTACCGGTACAGACACTGAAGCTTTCTTT

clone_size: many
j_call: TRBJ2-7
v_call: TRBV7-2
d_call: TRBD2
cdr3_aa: CASSWSGGSYEQYF
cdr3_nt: TGTGCCAGCAGCTGGAGCGGGGGGTCGTACGAGCAGTACTTC

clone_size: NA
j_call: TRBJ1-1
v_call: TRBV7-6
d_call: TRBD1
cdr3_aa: CASSLVAGGVIEAFF
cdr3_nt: TGTGCCAGCAGCTTAGTCGCAGGGGGGGTTATTGAAGCTTTCTTT

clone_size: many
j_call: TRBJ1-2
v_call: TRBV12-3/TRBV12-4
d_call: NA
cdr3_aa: CASSLAPDHGYTF
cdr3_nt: TGTGCCAGCAGTTTAGCGCCTGACCATGGCTACACCTTC

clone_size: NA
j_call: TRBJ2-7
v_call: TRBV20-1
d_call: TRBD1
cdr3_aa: CSAPRDRGGEQYF
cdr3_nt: TGCAGTGCTCCCCGGGACAGGGGAGGCGAGCAGTACTTC

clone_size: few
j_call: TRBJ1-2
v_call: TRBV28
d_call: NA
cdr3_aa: CASSERTTYGYTF
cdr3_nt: TGTGCCAGCAGCGAACGGACAACCTATGGCTACACCTTC

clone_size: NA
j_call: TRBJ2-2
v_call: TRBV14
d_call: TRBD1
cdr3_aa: CASSLLDREAGELFF
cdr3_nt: TGTGCCAGCAGCCTCCTGGACAGGGAAGCCGGGGAGCTGTTTTTT

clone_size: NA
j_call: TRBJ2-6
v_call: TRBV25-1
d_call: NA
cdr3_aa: CASSELGLHSGANVLTF
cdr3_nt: TGTGCCAGCAGTGAATTAGGACTGCACTCTGGGGCCAACGTCCTGACTTTC

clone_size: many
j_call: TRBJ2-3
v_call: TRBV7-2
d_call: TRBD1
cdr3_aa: CASSLRGPTDTQYF
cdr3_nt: TGTGCCAGCAGCTTAAGGGGGCCAACAGATACGCAGTATTTT

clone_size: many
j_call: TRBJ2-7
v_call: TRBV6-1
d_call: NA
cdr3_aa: CASSAPTVPVEQYF
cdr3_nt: TGTGCCAGCAGTGCCCCGACAGTTCCGGTCGAGCAGTACTTC

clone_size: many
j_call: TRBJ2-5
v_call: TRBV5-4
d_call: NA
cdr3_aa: CASSTGPEETQYF
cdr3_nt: TGTGCCAGCAGCACTGGACCTGAGGAGACCCAGTACTTC

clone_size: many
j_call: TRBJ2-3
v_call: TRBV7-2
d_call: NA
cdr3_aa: CASSLCPPEGEDTDTQYF
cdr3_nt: TGTGCCAGCAGCTTATGCCCTCCCGAGGGGGAGGACACAGATACGCAGTATTTT

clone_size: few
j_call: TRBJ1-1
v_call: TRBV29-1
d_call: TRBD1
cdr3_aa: CSATTGINTEAFF
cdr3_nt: TGCAGCGCAACGACAGGGATTAACACTGAAGCTTTCTTT

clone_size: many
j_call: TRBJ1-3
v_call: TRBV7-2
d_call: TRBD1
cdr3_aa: CAGGTGGSGNTIYF
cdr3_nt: TGTGCCGGGGGGACAGGGGGCTCTGGAAACACCATATATTTT

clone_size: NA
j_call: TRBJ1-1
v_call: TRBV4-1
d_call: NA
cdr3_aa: CASSQERYTEAFF
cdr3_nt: TGCGCCAGCAGCCAAGAGAGGTACACTGAAGCTTTCTTT